This record covers a single T cell receptor beta chain. Which antigen it targets is not known. No quality values exist for individual bases; no much larger clone is one base distant. Genomic DNA served as template for TCR beta VDJ combination and CDR3 sequence profiling. An Illumina HiSeq 2000 was used for TCR repertoire sequencing. Per the source publication's procedure: Repertoire assessment relied on Simpson's diversity index, CDR3 size and DJ length profiles, and TRBV/TRBJ rearrangement plots. The immunodominant clone was defined as the most abundant DNA sequence in deep sequencing data. CDR3 amino acid sequences were screened for sharing across subjects and were compared with published repertoires and the VDJdb database. The public reads were reanalyzed by TCRdb: fastp trimming at Q25, MiXCR alignment, in-frame beta chains only. Rows are combined by CDR3 protein, so each entry shows the most common genes and DNA. These V and J calls rely on TCRdb rather than the paper's analysis. The sample records under 200,000 distinct CDR3 sequences, roughly 45% of which are singletons. In total, the top ten clones hold 0.8% to 1.1% of the sample.

In the study, sorted CD4+ and CD8+ blood T cells from patients with severe aplastic anemia and from healthy subjects underwent deep sequencing of TCR repertoires. Ficoll-Paque density gradient centrifugation was used to isolate peripheral blood mononuclear cells. Before DNA was extracted, CD4+ and CD8+ T cells were sorted using either FACS or magnetic beads. From the cysteine through the phenylalanine, the CDR3 covers 15 amino acids. Just CDR3 DNA is preserved here, 45 bases in frame from base 1. Sequences MNHEY (CDR1) and SVGEGT (CDR2) are obtained from the germline V gene. Trimming removed 5 bases from V and 4 bases from J; the gene matches leave 6 bases unexplained. This sample was included in a study of CD8+CD57+ T cells in acquired aplastic anemia (dated by TCRdb to 2016 to 2019). Concerning the study at large: A mean of approximately 3 ug of DNA, ranging from roughly 0.2 to 30 ug, was extracted from sorted CD4+ and CD8+ cells. Mean read counts for healthy donor samples were 8.5 million to 10.8 million for CD4+ cells and under 14 million for CD8+ cells.

What the study reported, not specific to this receptor: Between patients and healthy controls, no significant difference in CD8+ Simpson's diversity was found (P=0.060). Although 25 to 30 CD8+ CDR3 sequences were shared by patients and controls, these sequences appeared highly expressed in patients and within the immunodominant clones of patients.

The chain uses TRBV6-2 or TRBV6-3 and TRBJ2-2; 8 bases in the junction line up with TRBD1. This sequence was found in a human donor in good health. Specimen: sorted CD4+, CD8+, or CD8+CD57+ T cells (not recorded which) from PBMCs. The CDR3 loop reads CASSRVDRVTGELFF. The bases are TGTGCCAGCAGTCGGGTGGACAGGGTCACCGGGGAGCTGTTTTTT.